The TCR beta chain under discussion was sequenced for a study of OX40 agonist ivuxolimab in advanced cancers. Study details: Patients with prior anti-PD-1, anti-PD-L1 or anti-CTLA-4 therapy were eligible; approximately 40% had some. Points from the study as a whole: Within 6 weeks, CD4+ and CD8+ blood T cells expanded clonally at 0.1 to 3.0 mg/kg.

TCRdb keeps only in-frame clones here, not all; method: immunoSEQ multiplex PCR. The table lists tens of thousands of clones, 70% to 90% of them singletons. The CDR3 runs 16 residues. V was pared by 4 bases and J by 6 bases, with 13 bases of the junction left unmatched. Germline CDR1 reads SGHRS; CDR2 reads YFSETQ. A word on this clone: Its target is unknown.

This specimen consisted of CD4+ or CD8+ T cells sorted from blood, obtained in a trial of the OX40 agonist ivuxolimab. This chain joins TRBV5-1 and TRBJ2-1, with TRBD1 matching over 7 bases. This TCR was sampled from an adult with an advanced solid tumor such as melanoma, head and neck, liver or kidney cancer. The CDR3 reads CASSARDSFYINEQFF. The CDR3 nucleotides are TGCGCCAGCAGCGCAAGGGACAGTTTTTACATCAATGAGCAGTTCTTC. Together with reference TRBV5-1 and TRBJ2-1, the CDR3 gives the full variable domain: KAGVTQTPRYLIKTRGQQVTLSCSPISGHRSVSWYQQTPGQGLQFLFEYFSETQRNKGNFPGRFSGRQFSNSRSEMNVSTLELGDSALYLCASSARDSFYINEQFFGPGTRLTVL.